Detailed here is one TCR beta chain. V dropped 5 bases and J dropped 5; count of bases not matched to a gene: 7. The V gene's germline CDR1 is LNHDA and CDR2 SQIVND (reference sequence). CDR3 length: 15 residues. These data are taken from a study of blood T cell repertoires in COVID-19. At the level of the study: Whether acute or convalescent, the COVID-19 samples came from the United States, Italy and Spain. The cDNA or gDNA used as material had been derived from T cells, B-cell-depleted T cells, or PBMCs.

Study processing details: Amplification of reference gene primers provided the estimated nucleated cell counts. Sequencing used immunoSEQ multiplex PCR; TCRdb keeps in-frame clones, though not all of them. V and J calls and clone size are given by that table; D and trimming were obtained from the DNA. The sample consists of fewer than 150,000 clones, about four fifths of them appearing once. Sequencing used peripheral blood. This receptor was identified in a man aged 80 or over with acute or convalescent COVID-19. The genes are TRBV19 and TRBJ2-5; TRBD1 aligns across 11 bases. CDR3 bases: TGTGCCAGTAGTCCCCGGACAGGGGGCGGCGAGACCCAGTACTTC. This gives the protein CASSPRTGGGETQYF.